This is a list of T cell receptor beta chains from one sample in a study of blood T cell repertoires in COVID-19. Only in-frame clones appear in the TCRdb table, and some are missing; sequencing was by immunoSEQ multiplex PCR. The sample has about 58,000 clones, around 85% seen once. The sample was peripheral blood. These receptors originate from a man aged 35-49 years with active COVID-19. CDR3s include the opening cysteine and the closing phenylalanine or tryptophan.

V gene,CDR3 protein
TRBV5-1,CASSLPGTEAYEQYF
TRBV3-1/TRBV3-2,CASTGGAGGWNEQFF
TRBV10-3,CAISEQGEQYQPQHF
TRBV29-1,CSASGPTGMNTEAFF
TRBV28,CASTTGGTGDYEQYF
TRBV7-9,CASSLAGTAYEQYF
TRBV4-1,CASSQERDNEQFF
TRBV28,CASSLGGQINSPLHF
TRBV27,CASSLTSIPRTDTQYF
TRBV9,CASSYQRTSTDTQYF
TRBV11-3,CASSLGGSTDTQYF
TRBV9,CASSVEAGGHGELFF
TRBV9,CASSVNLGAYRKDRTTQHF
TRBV18,CASSLDRRETQYF
TRBV9,CASSVVVTDTQYF
TRBV15,CATSRERGQYLYGYTF
TRBV28,CASTSFPNREGGYTF
TRBV30,CAWSRGLAAPPTAGELFF
TRBV5-1,CASSLAGQTGNTIYF
TRBV19,CASSPIPNTEAFF
TRBV5-1,CASRRRTGETEAFF
TRBV4-2,CASSPRQGSSGANVLTF
TRBV6-6,CASLRDSTYEQYF
TRBV7-3,CASSLLGPGGEQFF
TRBV2,CASSPSRNTGELFF
TRBV20-1,CSASSLGQSYEQYF
TRBV7-3,CASSREAENEQFF
TRBV19,CASSMSVYNEQFF
TRBV19,CASGWGGGGPQSTDTQYF
TRBV10-1,CASSESRTGDEKLFF
TRBV28,CASSSPWGADGTDTQYF
TRBV6-5,CASGKGGRDTEAFF
TRBV28,CASSQIAGGSDEQFF
TRBV6-5,CASSKPPGGTEAFF
TRBV19,CASSQVVDTGELFF